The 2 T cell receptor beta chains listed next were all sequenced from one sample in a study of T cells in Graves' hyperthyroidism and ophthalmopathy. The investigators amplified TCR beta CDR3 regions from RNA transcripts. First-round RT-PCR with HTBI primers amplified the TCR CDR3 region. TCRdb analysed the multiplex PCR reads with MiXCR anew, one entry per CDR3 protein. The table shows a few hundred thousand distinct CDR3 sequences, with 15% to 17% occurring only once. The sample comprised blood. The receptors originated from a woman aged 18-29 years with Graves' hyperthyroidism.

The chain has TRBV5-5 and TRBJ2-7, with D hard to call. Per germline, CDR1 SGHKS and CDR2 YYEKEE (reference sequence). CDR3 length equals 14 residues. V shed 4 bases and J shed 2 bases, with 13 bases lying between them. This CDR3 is CASSIHTVPYEQYF. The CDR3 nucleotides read TGTGCCAGCAGCATACACACAGTGCCCTACGAGCAGTACTTC.

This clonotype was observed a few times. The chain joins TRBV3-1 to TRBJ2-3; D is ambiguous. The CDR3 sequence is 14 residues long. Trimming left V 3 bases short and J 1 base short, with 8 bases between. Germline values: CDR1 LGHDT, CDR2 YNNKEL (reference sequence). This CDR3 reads CASSHGTGTDTQYF. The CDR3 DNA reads TGTGCCAGCAGCCATGGTACGGGCACAGATACGCAGTATTTT.